These 31 T cell receptor beta chains were all obtained from the same sample, sequenced in a study of cytomegalovirus exposure and HLA in healthy donors. The primer mix had 60 Vbeta and 13 Jbeta primers. The assay was immunoSEQ multiplex PCR, and TCRdb's table has in-frame clones only and misses some. Among around 110,000 clones listed, 60% to 85% were seen once. Material: PBMCs. These receptors were taken from a woman under 30 in good health and CMV-seronegative.

A remark on this clone: In this CDR3 the conserved last residue, phenylalanine or tryptophan, is missing, so a read error is likely. V gene TRBV7-9 combines with J gene TRBJ2-3, with D perhaps matching TRBD2 (5 bases). Trimming stripped 0 bases from V and 2 bases from J, with 12 bases between. Germline V lookup: CDR1 SEHNR, CDR2 FQNEAQ (reference sequence). This CDR3 has 16 residues. CDR3 in amino acids: CASSLAASTYTDTQYV. CDR3 bases: TGTGCCAGCAGCTTAGCGGCTAGCACCTACACAGATACGCAGTATGTT.

For this clone: One end of the junction does not line up with germline, which may come from a read error. The CDR3 is CASSSLTASATDEKLFF. DNA for the CDR3: TGTGCCAGCAGCTCGCTGACAGCCTCGGCAACTGATGAAAAACTGTTTTTT. The chain uses TRBV5-6 and TRBJ1-4; a possible D gene is TRBD1 (5 bases). Germline V lookup: CDR1 SGHDT, CDR2 YYEEEE. CDR3 length equals 17 residues.

The chain uses TRBV5-1 and TRBJ1-1; unclear D gene. Germline loops: CDR1 SGHRS, CDR2 YFSETQ. The CDR3 runs to 11 residues. Between the trimmed V and J ends, which lost 5 bases and 6 bases, there was a span of 8 bases. The CDR3 sequence is CASRLFAEAFF. CDR3 in DNA: TGCGCCAGCAGGTTGTTCGCTGAAGCTTTCTTT.

This clone has just one count. The chain recombines TRBV6-4 with TRBJ2-3; possible D gene TRBD1, 6 bases. Trimming removed 6 bases at V and 0 bases at J, with 13 bases between. This CDR3 is built from 15 residues. Germline V gene data show CDR1 as MRHNA and CDR2 as SNTAGT. CDR3 bases: TGTGCCAGCAGAGGACAGCCCACTAGCACAGATACGCAGTATTTT. It yields the protein CASRGQPTSTDTQYF.

The table lists this clone with a few counts. V and J are TRBV10-3 and TRBJ2-7, with 7 bases aligning to TRBD1. V was pared by 2 bases and J by 4 bases, with 5 bases of the junction left unmatched. CDR1 ENHRY and CDR2 SYGVKD come from the germline V gene. This CDR3 contains 14 residues. The CDR3, as DNA: TGTGCCATCAGTGAGCGGACAGGAGAATACGAGCAGTACTTC. Encoded protein: CAISERTGEYEQYF.

This chain connects TRBV27 to TRBJ2-2; D remains ambiguous. In germline, CDR1 is MNHEY, CDR2 SMNVEV (reference sequence). This CDR3 spans 13 amino acids. V was trimmed by 5 bases and J by 2 bases, leaving 6 bases between them. The DNA of the CDR3 is TGTGCCAGCAGTGACACTAACACCGGGGAGCTGTTTTTT. Translated: CASSDTNTGELFF.

V and J are TRBV19 and TRBJ1-2; perhaps TRBD1 as D (5 bases). In germline, CDR1 is LNHDA, CDR2 SQIVND (reference sequence). Between the trimmed V and J ends, which lost 5 bases and 3 bases, there was a span of 19 bases. The CDR3 is 16 residues long. CDR3 amino acids: CASSPQWGDLDYGYTF. As DNA, the CDR3 is TGTGCCAGTAGTCCCCAATGGGGCGATCTAGACTATGGCTACACCTTC.

The chain carries TRBV6-5 and TRBJ1-4, with 8 bases aligning to TRBD1. The J segment lost 5 bases and the V segment lost 0 bases, leaving 5 bases of the junction unmatched. This CDR3 contains 16 residues. The germline CDR1 and CDR2 sequences are MNHEY and SVGAGI. The CDR3: CASSYSAGGVNEKLFF. The CDR3 DNA reads TGTGCCAGCAGTTACTCAGCAGGGGGCGTGAATGAAAAACTGTTTTTT.

This clone was seen a few times. This chain links TRBV30 with TRBJ2-7; D perhaps matches TRBD2 (6 bases). V was shortened by 2 bases and J by 6 bases, with 11 bases between the two germline ends. The CDR3 is 12 amino acids. Germline-derived CDR1 and CDR2 are GTSNPN and SVGIG (reference sequence). The CDR3 region has the DNA TGTGCCTGGAGTCCCCAGGGAGGCGAGCAGTACTTC. Translation: CAWSPQGGEQYF.

This chain uses TRBV5-8 with TRBJ1-2; 7 nucleotides agree with TRBD1. The CDR3 spans 15 residues. Germline CDR1 reads SGHTS; CDR2 reads YDEGEE. The V and J ends lost 1 base and 4 bases, in that order; junction bases with no gene match: 7. CDR3 region: CASSLTGERLYGYTF. The CDR3 coding sequence is TGTGCCAGCAGCTTGACAGGGGAAAGGCTCTATGGCTACACCTTC.

The table lists this clone with a few counts. The genes are TRBV28 and TRBJ2-5; weak D call: TRBD2 (5 bases). Germline V gene sequence: CDR1 MDHEN, CDR2 SYDVKM. The ends were cut back, 5 bases at V and 5 bases at J, with 9 bases in the middle. This CDR3 has 12 residues. The CDR3 sequence: CASSPPGETQYF. CDR3 DNA: TGTGCCAGCAGTCCCCCGGGGGAGACCCAGTACTTC.

The J gene is TRBJ1-6, the V gene TRBV6-4; tentatively, D is TRBD1 (6 bases). The V end was cut by 6 bases, the J end by 6 bases, with 18 bases between. Germline assignment: CDR1 MRHNA and CDR2 SNTAGT. This CDR3 has 16 amino acids. The CDR3 here is CASSQGSVPGNSPLHF. The CDR3 coding sequence is TGTGCCAGCAGCCAGGGGTCAGTGCCGGGTAATTCACCCCTCCACTTT.

The genes are TRBV5-1 and TRBJ2-5; the match to TRBD1 covers 8 bases. V was clipped by 2 bases and J by 0 bases; unmatched bases: 6. Per germline, CDR1 SGHRS and CDR2 YFSETQ. CDR3 size: 16 residues. The CDR3 nucleotides are TGCGCCAGCAGCTTATCCCAGGGGGCGAACCAAGAGACCCAGTACTTC. It is translated as CASSLSQGANQETQYF. Combining the CDR3 with reference TRBV5-1 and TRBJ2-5 gives the whole variable domain KAGVTQTPRYLIKTRGQQVTLSCSPISGHRSVSWYQQTPGQGLQFLFEYFSETQRNKGNFPGRFSGRQFSNSRSEMNVSTLELGDSALYLCASSLSQGANQETQYFGPGTRLLVL.

This chain joins TRBV9 and TRBJ1-3; possible D gene TRBD1, 6 bases. The CDR3 extends over 14 amino acids. V lost 3 bases, J lost 0 bases, and 7 bases lay in between. Germline values: CDR1 SGDLS, CDR2 YYNGEE. This chain's CDR3 is CASSGTVSGNTIYF. The CDR3 DNA follows: TGTGCCAGCAGCGGGACAGTCTCTGGAAACACCATATATTTT.

The chain uses TRBV4-1 and TRBJ2-3; 9 nucleotides align to TRBD1. The CDR3 is made up of 16 amino acids. V lost 1 base, J lost 3 bases, and 5 bases stayed unmatched. Per the germline V gene, CDR1 is MGHRA and CDR2 is YSYEKL. CDR3 amino acids: CASSQGGQGRTDTQYF. The CDR3 DNA follows: TGCGCCAGCAGCCAAGGAGGACAGGGGAGGACAGATACGCAGTATTTT.

The chain has TRBV29-1 and TRBJ1-2; possibly TRBD1 for D (5 bases). This CDR3 spans 12 amino acids. Per germline, CDR1 SQVTM and CDR2 ANQGSEA. V was clipped by 3 bases and J by 4 bases, with 9 bases between them. As DNA, the CDR3 is TGCAGCGTTGACGGGGGGGGCTATGGCTACACCTTC. Its translation is CSVDGGGYGYTF.

The V call is TRBV27, the J call TRBJ1-1; tentative D call: TRBD1 (6 bases). The V end lost 6 bases, the J end lost 1 base, and 6 bases lay between the germline ends. The CDR3 runs to 12 residues. The germline CDR1 and CDR2 sequences are MNHEY and SMNVEV (reference sequence). CDR3 bases: TGTGCCAGCAGGGACAGGAACACTGAAGCTTTCTTT. Translating gives CASRDRNTEAFF.

This chain joins TRBV13 and TRBJ2-2, with D perhaps TRBD1 (5 bases). The V end was cut by 6 bases, the J end by 5 bases, with 19 bases between. The CDR3 runs 16 residues. Germline CDR1 is PRHDT and CDR2 is FYEKMQ (reference sequence). CDR3 protein: CASSGGAPVNTGELFF. CDR3 DNA sequence: TGTGCCAGCAGTGGTGGGGCCCCAGTAAATACCGGGGAGCTGTTTTTT. Based on the CDR3 plus reference TRBV13 and TRBJ2-2, the full variable domain is AAGVIQSPRHLIKEKRETATLKCYPIPRHDTVYWYQQGPGQDPQFLISFYEKMQSDKGSIPDRFSAQQFSDYHSELNMSSLELGDSALYFCASSGGAPVNTGELFFGEGSRLTVL.

This clone was picked up a small number of times. The rearrangement links TRBV10-2 to TRBJ2-1; D is perhaps TRBD1 (5 bases). Trimming removed 5 bases at V and 8 bases at J, with 7 bases between. The CDR3 runs 11 residues. Germline V CDR1 and CDR2: WSHSY, SAAADI. CDR3 residues: CASSLGDEQFF. CDR3 bases: TGCGCCAGCAGTCTAGGGGATGAGCAGTTCTTC.

The chain links TRBV10-2 to TRBJ1-1, with D tentatively TRBD1 (6 bases). The V end lost 5 bases, the J end lost 5 bases, and 9 bases lay between the germline ends. The germline CDR1 and CDR2 sequences are WSHSY and SAAADI. This CDR3 has 12 residues. The CDR3 protein is CASSTQGTEAFF. As DNA, the CDR3 is TGCGCCAGCAGTACACAGGGAACTGAAGCTTTCTTT.

Here the CDR3 reads CASRSSTGVKETQYF. DNA of the CDR3: TGTGCCAGCAGAAGCTCCACAGGGGTCAAAGAGACCCAGTACTTC. V is TRBV2 and J is TRBJ2-5, with 7 positions matching TRBD1. J lost 3 bases, V lost 6 bases, and 10 bases had no gene match. The CDR3 covers 15 residues. CDR1 is SNHLY, CDR2 FYNNEI, per germline.

The J gene is TRBJ1-2, the V gene TRBV6-1, with D unclear. The V end lost 0 bases, the J end lost 6 bases, and 11 bases lay between the germline ends. The CDR3 covers 14 residues. Germline CDR1 and CDR2: MNHNS and SASEGT. CDR3 sequence reads: CASSEALPADGYTF. The CDR3, as DNA: TGTGCCAGCAGTGAAGCGCTTCCGGCGGATGGCTACACCTTC.

This rearrangement joins TRBV5-1 to TRBJ1-1; 7 nucleotides align to TRBD1. Per germline, CDR1 SGHRS and CDR2 YFSETQ. Germline trimming cut 5 bases from V and 5 bases from J; bases unmatched to any gene: 3. The CDR3 covers 12 residues. CDR3 sequence: CASRAGGTEAFF. The CDR3 DNA sequence: TGCGCCAGCAGGGCAGGGGGGACTGAAGCTTTCTTT.

This chain links TRBV30 with TRBJ2-3; 9 bases are a match to TRBD2. The CDR3 contains 15 residues. V lost 5 bases, J lost 4 bases, and 10 bases stayed unmatched. Per the germline V gene, CDR1 is GTSNPN and CDR2 is SVGIG (reference sequence). In nucleotides, the CDR3 is TGTGCCTGGGCCCTGCTAGCGGGGACTGCAGATACGCAGTATTTT. As protein: CAWALLAGTADTQYF.

The gene calls are TRBV9 and TRBJ1-5; 9 bases align to TRBD1. The ends lost 2 bases at V and 7 bases at J; junction bases unmatched: 4. Germline CDR1 SGDLS, CDR2 YYNGEE. The CDR3 covers 14 residues. CDR3 in amino acids: CASSVGTGIQPQHF. The CDR3 DNA reads TGTGCCAGCAGCGTTGGGACAGGGATCCAGCCCCAGCATTTT.

The V and J genes are TRBV25-1 and TRBJ1-1; D is uncertain. The CDR3 length is 13 residues. Germline CDR1 reads MGHDK; CDR2 reads SYGVNS. The V gene lost 0 bases and the J gene lost 1 base, with 3 bases spanning the gap. This chain's CDR3 is CASSEYRNTEAFF. DNA of the CDR3: TGTGCCAGCAGTGAATATAGGAACACTGAAGCTTTCTTT.

This clone was seen ten or more times. V usage is TRBV5-1 and J usage is TRBJ2-1, with 7 bases identical to TRBD1. CDR1 is SGHRS and CDR2 is YFSETQ in the germline V gene. The CDR3 extends over 16 amino acids. Trimming removed 0 bases from V and 2 bases from J; junction bases left unmatched: 5. The DNA for the CDR3 is TGCGCCAGCAGCTTGGAGCAGGGGGAACCCTACAATGAGCAGTTCTTC. Amino acid sequence: CASSLEQGEPYNEQFF.

V and J are TRBV28 and TRBJ2-2; 12 bases align to TRBD1. V was clipped by 6 bases and J by 7 bases; unmatched bases: 9. The CDR3 covers 16 residues. CDR1 is MDHEN, CDR2 SYDVKM, per germline. CDR3 sequence reads: CASRSAGTGGIGELFF. The CDR3 DNA follows: TGTGCCAGCAGGTCCGCCGGGACAGGGGGCATCGGGGAGCTGTTTTTT.

In this sample, this clone turned up once. The V and J genes are TRBV28 and TRBJ2-1; tentatively, D is TRBD2 (6 bases). The germline V gene encodes CDR1 MDHEN and CDR2 SYDVKM. Trimming removed 7 bases at V and 4 bases at J, with 17 bases between. The CDR3 length is 15 residues. The CDR3 bases are TGTGCCAGCACTGTGGGCAGCGGGCTATACAATGAGCAGTTCTTC. Residues: CASTVGSGLYNEQFF.

The rearrangement uses TRBV7-3 and TRBJ1-1, with 9 bases that match TRBD1. Germline CDR1 is SGHTA and CDR2 is FQGTGA. The CDR3 contains 13 residues. V lost 6 bases to trimming and J lost 7 bases; unmatched junction nucleotides: 6. The CDR3 here is CASSLGQGGEAFF. The CDR3 region has the DNA TGTGCCAGCAGTTTGGGACAGGGTGGTGAAGCTTTCTTT.

V gene TRBV2 combines with J gene TRBJ1-2, with D tentatively TRBD1 (5 bases). The V end lost 4 bases, the J end lost 7 bases, and 16 bases lay between the germline ends. From germline, CDR1 is SNHLY and CDR2 FYNNEI. CDR3 length equals 14 residues. This chain's CDR3 is CASSAGTTSFGYTF. CDR3 bases: TGTGCCAGCAGTGCCGGGACTACGTCTTTTGGCTACACCTTC.